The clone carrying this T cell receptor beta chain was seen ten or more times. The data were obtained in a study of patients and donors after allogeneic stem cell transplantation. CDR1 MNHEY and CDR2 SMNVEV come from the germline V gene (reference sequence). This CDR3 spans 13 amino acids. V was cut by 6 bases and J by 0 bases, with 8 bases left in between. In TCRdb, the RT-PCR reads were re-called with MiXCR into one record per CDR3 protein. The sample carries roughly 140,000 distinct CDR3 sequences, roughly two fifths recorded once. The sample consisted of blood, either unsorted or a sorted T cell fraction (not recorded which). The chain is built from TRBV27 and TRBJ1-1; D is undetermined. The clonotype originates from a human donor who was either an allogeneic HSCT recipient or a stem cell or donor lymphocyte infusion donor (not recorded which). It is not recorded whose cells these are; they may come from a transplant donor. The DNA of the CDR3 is TGTGCCAGCAGCTCCCGAATGAACACTGAAGCTTTCTTT. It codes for CASSSRMNTEAFF.